The present entry profiles one T cell receptor (beta chain) with its context. Its specificity is unknown. The data belong to a study of blood T cells in healthy people across ages. Looking at the study overall: Capture by template switching was about one barcoded beta molecule per two T cells.

Whole-study findings and limits: Higher diversity and more naive CD4+ cells were features of long-lived donors, compared to aged donors.

The use of a sample-barcoded 5' primer and a J-beta primer mix characterized a second PCR of 7 to 11 cycles. The authors tagged each cDNA molecule using a template-switch adaptor with 12 random nucleotides. TCRdb reanalysed the 5' RACE reads using MiXCR and keeps one entry per CDR3 protein. Of 1.5 million to 2 million distinct CDR3 sequences in the sample, approximately 50% were seen once. This CDR3 has 16 amino acids. J was trimmed by 4 bases and V by 5 bases; bases with no gene match: 11. Germline V gives CDR1 MDHEN, CDR2 SYDVKM. The donors, healthy Caucasians from Russia, were aged roughly 6 to 90.

Specimen: blood. The chain combines TRBV28 with TRBJ2-1, with 7 bases fitting TRBD1. This receptor was obtained from a woman aged 40 to 49 in good health. Here the CDR3 reads CASSTRQGPPYNEQFF. Here the CDR3 DNA reads TGTGCCAGCAGTACAAGACAGGGCCCCCCGTACAATGAGCAGTTCTTC.